These T cell receptor beta chains were read from a single sample in a study of blood T cell repertoires in COVID-19. Clones were sequenced by immunoSEQ multiplex PCR, and TCRdb holds only the in-frame ones, with some missing. The repertoire holds nearly 250,000 clones, roughly 86% seen once, with under 2% in the top ten. The sample taken for sequencing was peripheral blood. The receptors derive from an older woman who had recovered from COVID-19. Both conserved end residues are part of each CDR3. A D gene is named only where the DNA matches it firmly. Clone size, where shown, is once, few, many, or a class for clones that have expanded.

j_gene: TRBJ1-2; d_gene: NA; abundance: NA; v_gene: TRBV7-2; CDR3nt: TGTGCCAGCAGCTCCAGTACCTACTATGGCTACACCTTC; CDR3aa: CASSSSTYYGYTF
j_gene: TRBJ2-2; d_gene: TRBD1; abundance: NA; v_gene: TRBV29-1; CDR3nt: TGCAGCGGCAGGACAGGGTCGAACACCGGGGAGCTGTTTTTT; CDR3aa: CSGRTGSNTGELFF
j_gene: TRBJ1-3; d_gene: NA; abundance: NA; v_gene: TRBV3-1/TRBV3-2; CDR3nt: TGTGCCAGCAGCCAAGCGGTCCCCGGAGCAGGAAACACCATATATTTT; CDR3aa: CASSQAVPGAGNTIYF
j_gene: TRBJ2-3; d_gene: NA; abundance: few; v_gene: TRBV5-4; CDR3nt: TGTGCCAGCAGCCCCGACCCGTGGAATATTCGGGGCACAGATACGCAGTATTTT; CDR3aa: CASSPDPWNIRGTDTQYF
j_gene: TRBJ2-7; d_gene: NA; abundance: NA; v_gene: TRBV11-2; CDR3nt: TGTGCCAGCAGCACAACCTACGAGCAGTACTTC; CDR3aa: CASSTTYEQYF
j_gene: TRBJ1-3; d_gene: NA; abundance: NA; v_gene: TRBV5-1; CDR3nt: TGCGCCAGCAGCTCCTCGCCAGGGTCAGGAAACACCATATATTTT; CDR3aa: CASSSSPGSGNTIYF
j_gene: TRBJ2-4; d_gene: NA; abundance: NA; v_gene: TRBV2; CDR3nt: TGTGCCAGCTTGCGGGGAGCCAAAAACATTCAGTACTTC; CDR3aa: CASLRGAKNIQYF
j_gene: TRBJ1-1; d_gene: NA; abundance: NA; v_gene: TRBV12-3/TRBV12-4; CDR3nt: TGTGCCAGCAGTTTGCAGGTATACACTGAAGCTTTCTTT; CDR3aa: CASSLQVYTEAFF
j_gene: TRBJ2-7; d_gene: NA; abundance: NA; v_gene: TRBV5-1; CDR3nt: TGCGCCAGCAGCTGGGGAGAGAGTAGTCTAAGTGTGCAGTACTTC; CDR3aa: CASSWGESSLSVQYF
j_gene: TRBJ2-3; d_gene: NA; abundance: NA; v_gene: TRBV6-6; CDR3nt: TGTGCCAGCACCCCCGGGGGACGGGTTGGATTGCAGTATTTT; CDR3aa: CASTPGGRVGLQYF
j_gene: TRBJ2-1; d_gene: NA; abundance: NA; v_gene: TRBV28; CDR3nt: TGTGCCAGCAGCCGGACTGGGGCCTACAATGAGCAGTTCTTC; CDR3aa: CASSRTGAYNEQFF
j_gene: TRBJ1-1; d_gene: NA; abundance: NA; v_gene: TRBV3-1/TRBV3-2; CDR3nt: TGTGCCAGCAGCCAGGCTTCCAGCGGGGCTTTCTTT; CDR3aa: CASSQASSGAFF
j_gene: TRBJ1-4; d_gene: NA; abundance: NA; v_gene: TRBV11-2; CDR3nt: TGTGCCAGCAGCTTAGGGGCCAGGGCATCTAATGAAAAACTGTTTTTT; CDR3aa: CASSLGARASNEKLFF
j_gene: TRBJ1-1; d_gene: NA; abundance: NA; v_gene: TRBV16; CDR3nt: TGTGCCAGCAGCCAATCGGAGGGCGTCCTGAACACTGAAGCTTTCTTT; CDR3aa: CASSQSEGVLNTEAFF
j_gene: TRBJ1-1; d_gene: NA; abundance: NA; v_gene: TRBV7-9; CDR3nt: TGTGCCACCACGCGGGCGACAGACACTGAAGCTTTCTTT; CDR3aa: CATTRATDTEAFF
j_gene: TRBJ1-2; d_gene: NA; abundance: NA; v_gene: TRBV6-1; CDR3nt: TGTGCCAGCAGTGAGGGGACTAACAGGGCTGGAGGCTACACCTTC; CDR3aa: CASSEGTNRAGGYTF
j_gene: TRBJ2-5; d_gene: NA; abundance: NA; v_gene: TRBV7-3; CDR3nt: TGTGCCAGCAGCCCTAATTGGAGATCGGAGACCCAGTACTTC; CDR3aa: CASSPNWRSETQYF
j_gene: TRBJ1-3; d_gene: TRBD1; abundance: NA; v_gene: TRBV6-5; CDR3nt: TGTGCCAGCAGCCGGGACAGCATCTCTGGAAACACCATATATTTT; CDR3aa: CASSRDSISGNTIYF
j_gene: TRBJ2-1; d_gene: NA; abundance: NA; v_gene: TRBV2; CDR3nt: TGTGCCAGCAACACAGAGTACAATGAGCAGTTCTTC; CDR3aa: CASNTEYNEQFF
j_gene: TRBJ2-5; d_gene: TRBD1; abundance: NA; v_gene: TRBV19; CDR3nt: TGTGCCAGTAGTAGGGACAGGGGATTCCACCAAGAGACCCAGTACTTC; CDR3aa: CASSRDRGFHQETQYF
j_gene: TRBJ1-1; d_gene: TRBD1; abundance: once; v_gene: TRBV7-2; CDR3nt: TGTGCCAGCAGCTGGACAGGGGGACGGAACACTGAAGCTTTCTTT; CDR3aa: CASSWTGGRNTEAFF
j_gene: TRBJ1-3; d_gene: NA; abundance: NA; v_gene: TRBV6-5; CDR3nt: TGTGCCAGCAGCATGGACAGATCCTCTGGAAACACCATATATTTT; CDR3aa: CASSMDRSSGNTIYF
j_gene: TRBJ2-3; d_gene: TRBD2; abundance: NA; v_gene: TRBV6-4; CDR3nt: TGTGCCAGCAGTGATGGAGCGGCTAGCGGGGGAGCGGATACGCAGTATTTT; CDR3aa: CASSDGAASGGADTQYF
j_gene: TRBJ2-5; d_gene: NA; abundance: once; v_gene: TRBV24-1; CDR3nt: TGTGCCACCAGTGGTGTGAGGGCAGACGGGGAGACCCAGTACTTC; CDR3aa: CATSGVRADGETQYF
j_gene: TRBJ1-2; d_gene: NA; abundance: once; v_gene: TRBV9; CDR3nt: TGTGCCAGCAGCGTAGAAGGATTCGGGTATGGCTACACCTTC; CDR3aa: CASSVEGFGYGYTF
j_gene: TRBJ2-5; d_gene: TRBD2; abundance: NA; v_gene: TRBV24-1; CDR3nt: TGTGCCACCAGCGAGCGGGGGGGCCCTGAGACCCAGTACTTC; CDR3aa: CATSERGGPETQYF
j_gene: TRBJ1-6; d_gene: TRBD1; abundance: NA; v_gene: TRBV6-5; CDR3nt: TGTGCCAGCAGTTACACTCTAGACAGGGTGACTTCACCCCTCCACTTT; CDR3aa: CASSYTLDRVTSPLHF
j_gene: TRBJ2-2; d_gene: TRBD1; abundance: NA; v_gene: TRBV11-2; CDR3nt: TGTGCCAGCAGCGCACGACAGGGGATGACCGGGGAGCTGTTTTTT; CDR3aa: CASSARQGMTGELFF
j_gene: TRBJ1-4; d_gene: TRBD1; abundance: NA; v_gene: TRBV5-6; CDR3nt: TGTGCCACCGGACAGGGAAACGGCGTGAATGAAAAACTGTTTTTT; CDR3aa: CATGQGNGVNEKLFF
j_gene: TRBJ2-5; d_gene: TRBD2; abundance: NA; v_gene: TRBV19; CDR3nt: TGTGCCAGTAGTATTAGGGCTAGCGGGGAACAAGAGACCCAGTACTTC; CDR3aa: CASSIRASGEQETQYF
j_gene: TRBJ2-5; d_gene: NA; abundance: once; v_gene: TRBV7-9; CDR3nt: TGTGCCAGCAGCCCCGGGAGAGAGACCCAGTACTTC; CDR3aa: CASSPGRETQYF
j_gene: TRBJ2-3; d_gene: TRBD2; abundance: NA; v_gene: TRBV3-1/TRBV3-2; CDR3nt: TGTGCCAGCAGCCAGGACGGGACTAGCGGTATGCAGTATTTT; CDR3aa: CASSQDGTSGMQYF
j_gene: TRBJ2-7; d_gene: NA; abundance: NA; v_gene: TRBV10-2; CDR3nt: TGCGCCAGCAGATTACAGTTTAGCTCCTACGAGCAGTACTTC; CDR3aa: CASRLQFSSYEQYF
j_gene: TRBJ2-5; d_gene: TRBD2; abundance: NA; v_gene: TRBV5-1; CDR3nt: TGCGCCAGCAGCTTGCCCCACACTAGCGGGGGGGCAGGTGAGACCCAGTACTTC; CDR3aa: CASSLPHTSGGAGETQYF
j_gene: TRBJ2-1; d_gene: TRBD2; abundance: NA; v_gene: TRBV4-2; CDR3nt: TGTGCCAGCAGGGGACTAGCGGGGGCATACGAGCAGTTCTTC; CDR3aa: CASRGLAGAYEQFF
j_gene: TRBJ2-5; d_gene: NA; abundance: few; v_gene: TRBV3-1/TRBV3-2; CDR3nt: TGTGCCAGCAGCCAAGCGCAGGGACAAGAGACCCAGTACTTC; CDR3aa: CASSQAQGQETQYF
j_gene: TRBJ1-2; d_gene: NA; abundance: NA; v_gene: TRBV7-2; CDR3nt: TGTGCCAGCAGTGTGATGGGGGGGCAATTTGGCTACACCTTC; CDR3aa: CASSVMGGQFGYTF
j_gene: TRBJ2-4; d_gene: NA; abundance: NA; v_gene: TRBV7-3; CDR3nt: TGTGCCAGCAGCCAAGGACTGGGGGCCAAAAACATTCAGTACTTC; CDR3aa: CASSQGLGAKNIQYF
j_gene: TRBJ2-5; d_gene: NA; abundance: NA; v_gene: TRBV29-1; CDR3nt: TGCAGCGTTGGGCTCATAGAGACCCAGTACTTC; CDR3aa: CSVGLIETQYF
j_gene: TRBJ2-2; d_gene: TRBD2; abundance: NA; v_gene: TRBV14; CDR3nt: TGTGCCAGCAGCCTATCGGGAGGCTACGGGGAGCTGTTTTTT; CDR3aa: CASSLSGGYGELFF
j_gene: TRBJ2-6; d_gene: TRBD1; abundance: few; v_gene: TRBV28; CDR3nt: TGTGCCAGCAGTTTGTCAGGGGGTGCTGGGGCCAACGTCCTGACTTTC; CDR3aa: CASSLSGGAGANVLTF
j_gene: TRBJ1-2; d_gene: NA; abundance: once; v_gene: TRBV5-1; CDR3nt: TGCGCCAGCAGCTTCAACAGGGACCATGGCTACACCTTC; CDR3aa: CASSFNRDHGYTF
j_gene: TRBJ1-2; d_gene: NA; abundance: NA; v_gene: TRBV14; CDR3nt: TGTGCCAGCAGCCAAGATCGCCCGGGAGTGGGCTATGGCTACACCTTC; CDR3aa: CASSQDRPGVGYGYTF
j_gene: TRBJ2-5; d_gene: NA; abundance: NA; v_gene: TRBV18; CDR3nt: TGTGCCAGCTCACCACCGAATCAGCGAGGCGAGACCCAGTACTTC; CDR3aa: CASSPPNQRGETQYF
j_gene: TRBJ1-1; d_gene: NA; abundance: NA; v_gene: TRBV27; CDR3nt: TGTGCCAGCAGTACACGGACAGCGCCTCAGGACACTGAAGCTTTCTTT; CDR3aa: CASSTRTAPQDTEAFF
j_gene: TRBJ1-1; d_gene: TRBD1; abundance: NA; v_gene: TRBV27; CDR3nt: TGTGCCAGCAGTTTATCTGCGGGACAGGGGGCCCGGAGGGGAGCTTTCTTT; CDR3aa: CASSLSAGQGARRGAFF
j_gene: TRBJ1-5; d_gene: NA; abundance: NA; v_gene: TRBV28; CDR3nt: TGTGCCAGCAGTCCCGGGGGGGCGAGCAATCAGCCCCAGCATTTT; CDR3aa: CASSPGGASNQPQHF
j_gene: TRBJ1-1; d_gene: TRBD1; abundance: NA; v_gene: TRBV7-9; CDR3nt: TGTGCCAGCAGCTTCGGACAGGGTGGCGCTTTCTTT; CDR3aa: CASSFGQGGAFF
j_gene: TRBJ2-1; d_gene: NA; abundance: once; v_gene: TRBV5-1; CDR3nt: TGCGCCAGCAGCCCCCTCGGGCAGGGGTCCTACAATGAGCAGTTCTTC; CDR3aa: CASSPLGQGSYNEQFF
j_gene: TRBJ2-1; d_gene: NA; abundance: NA; v_gene: TRBV6-1; CDR3nt: TGTGCCAGCAGTGAAGCGTACTACAATGAGCAGTTCTTC; CDR3aa: CASSEAYYNEQFF
j_gene: TRBJ2-2; d_gene: TRBD1; abundance: NA; v_gene: TRBV7-3; CDR3nt: TGTGCCAGCAGCTTCCCGGGACAGACTAACACCGGGGAGCTGTTTTTT; CDR3aa: CASSFPGQTNTGELFF
j_gene: TRBJ2-5; d_gene: NA; abundance: NA; v_gene: TRBV7-3; CDR3nt: TGTGCCAGCAGCTTATCCGGGACTGGACAAGAGACCCAGTACTTC; CDR3aa: CASSLSGTGQETQYF
j_gene: TRBJ2-3; d_gene: TRBD2; abundance: NA; v_gene: TRBV6-5; CDR3nt: TGTGCCAGCATATCTAGCGGTACAGATACGCAGTATTTT; CDR3aa: CASISSGTDTQYF